The 32 T cell receptor beta chains below all came from one sample that was sequenced in a study of T-cell memory formation after mild COVID-19. A single record per CDR3 protein comes from TCRdb applying MiXCR to the 5' RACE reads. The table records some 97,000 distinct CDR3 sequences, around 10% of them present only once. The sample taken for sequencing was PBMCs or a T cell subset sorted from them (not recorded which). The receptors were sampled from a man younger than 30 who had mild COVID-19 (a few samples of this study predate the infection). Cell type and time point are not known.

The chain carries TRBV4-1 and TRBJ1-2, with 7 bases matching TRBD1. The CDR3 covers 18 residues. The germline V gene encodes CDR1 MGHRA and CDR2 YSYEKL. Trimming cost V 1 base and J 8 bases; bases outside gene matches: 19. The chain's CDR3 is CASSQGSRHSGQVFGYTF. The CDR3, as DNA: TGCGCCAGCAGCCAAGGTTCCCGGCATTCCGGACAGGTGTTCGGCTACACCTTC.

This clonotype was seen only a few times. J is TRBJ1-2 and V is TRBV6-5; maybe TRBD1 (6 bases). V was clipped by 2 bases and J by 11 bases, with 12 bases between them. This CDR3 comprises 12 residues. Germline V gives CDR1 MNHEY, CDR2 SVGAGI. This CDR3 reads CASSYGTFGYTF. The DNA of the CDR3 is TGTGCCAGCAGTTACGGGACATTCGGGTACACCTTC.

The V call is TRBV10-3, the J call TRBJ2-3; D tentatively reads TRBD1 or TRBD2 (5 bases each). Germline CDR1 is ENHRY and CDR2 is SYGVKD. This CDR3 has 17 residues. Trimming removed 4 bases from V and 8 bases from J, with 25 bases in between. CDR3 in amino acids: CAISAESAGTARITQYF. The CDR3 DNA sequence: TGTGCCATCAGTGCCGAGTCCGCCGGGACCGCGCGTATTACGCAGTATTTT.

This chain uses TRBV11-2 with TRBJ1-2; D gene unclear. The ends were cut back, 1 base at V and 10 bases at J, with 7 bases in the middle. The CDR3 length is 11 residues. Germline V gives CDR1 SGHAT, CDR2 FQNNGV. Here the CDR3 reads CASSLGPDYTF. In DNA, the CDR3 is TGTGCCAGCAGCTTAGGACCGGACTACACCTTC.

This clonotype was picked up a small number of times. The chain is built from TRBV10-2 and TRBJ2-7; D possibly matches TRBD1 or TRBD2 (5 bases each). Germline CDR1 is WSHSY and CDR2 is SAAADI. The V end was cut by 3 bases, the J end by 3 bases, with 9 bases between. The CDR3 totals 13 residues. The CDR3 region has the DNA TGCGCCAGCAGTGATGGGGGATTCTACGAGCAGTACTTC. As protein: CASSDGGFYEQYF.

This clonotype was seen only a few times. In DNA, the CDR3 is TGTGCCAGCAGCCCTGAGAGCACAGATACGCAGTATTTT. Translated, it gives CASSPESTDTQYF. The V call is TRBV7-9, the J call TRBJ2-3; D remains unclear. CDR3 length: 13 amino acids. Germline values: CDR1 SEHNR, CDR2 FQNEAQ (reference sequence). Trimming removed 5 bases from V and 0 bases from J, with 6 bases in between. Complete variable domain (other parts from reference TRBV7-9 and TRBJ2-3): DTGVSQNPRHKITKRGQNVTFRCDPISEHNRLYWYRQTLGQGPEFLTYFQNEAQLEKSRLLSDRFSAERPKGSFSTLEIQRTEQGDSAMYLCASSPESTDTQYFGPGTRLTVL.

The chain has TRBV12-3 or TRBV12-4 and TRBJ1-1, with a weak D call TRBD1 (6 bases). Trimming left V 5 bases short and J 5 bases short, with 9 bases between. There are 12 residues in the CDR3. The CDR3 DNA reads as TGTGCCAGCAGTGACAGGTTTACTGAAGCTTTCTTT. Protein sequence: CASSDRFTEAFF.

This clonotype was detected many times. CDR3 residues: CASSLRGFLGELFF. Written as DNA, the CDR3 is TGTGCCAGCAGCTTACGGGGGTTTCTCGGGGAGCTGTTTTTT. The chain uses TRBV7-6 and TRBJ2-2, with D tentatively TRBD2 (6 bases). Germline CDR1 is SGHVS and CDR2 is FNYEAQ. Trimming took off 2 bases at V and 7 bases at J, with 11 bases between the two ends. The CDR3 loop spans 14 amino acids.

The CDR3 DNA is TGTGCCAGCAGCCCTTCAGGGGGCGCGGAGTCCGGGGAGCTGTTTTTT. Amino acids: CASSPSGGAESGELFF. The rearrangement joins TRBV7-3 to TRBJ2-2; 8 positions match TRBD1. The CDR3 spans 16 residues. Losses at the gene ends were 5 bases for V and 6 bases for J; bases not matched to a gene: 11. The germline CDR1 and CDR2 sequences are SGHTA and FQGTGA.

The chain uses TRBV29-1 and TRBJ2-5; D possibly corresponds to TRBD2 (6 bases). The V and J ends lost 2 bases and 5 bases respectively, with 15 bases between them. CDR1 and CDR2 (germline): SQVTM, ANQGSEA. The CDR3 length is 14 residues. Written as DNA, the CDR3 is TGCAGCGTTGAAACCGGGACTTCAACTGAGACCCAGTACTTC. Amino acids: CSVETGTSTETQYF.

There are a few counts of this clonotype. The CDR3 sequence is CASSDPGLRRLEQFF. CDR3 nucleotides: TGTGCCAGCAGCGACCCGGGACTACGCAGACTTGAGCAGTTCTTC. The chain uses TRBV12-3 or TRBV12-4 and TRBJ2-1; 7 bases fit TRBD2. The CDR3 totals 15 residues. The junction had 14 bases not matched to a gene; V was cut back by 6 bases and J by 9 bases.

V gene TRBV9 combines with J gene TRBJ1-5; D is unclear. Trimming left V 2 bases short and J 1 base short, with 4 bases between. Germline CDR1 is SGDLS and CDR2 is YYNGEE. This CDR3 contains 13 residues. Here the CDR3 DNA reads TGTGCCAGCAGCGTGAGCAGCAATCAGCCCCAGCATTTT. As protein: CASSVSSNQPQHF.

This sequence joins TRBV27 and TRBJ2-5, with TRBD2 matching over 10 bases. The CDR3 totals 16 residues. CDR1 is MNHEY, CDR2 SMNVEV, per germline (reference sequence). Trimming took 4 bases from V and 2 from J; bases not matched to a gene: 7. CDR3 in amino acids: CASSSKLAGNQETQYF. The CDR3 nucleotides are TGTGCCAGCAGTTCCAAACTAGCGGGGAATCAAGAGACCCAGTACTTC.

This clonotype turned up a few times. The chain employs TRBV20-1 and TRBJ2-7; no clear D gene. Germline V CDR1 and CDR2: DFQATT, SNEGSKA (reference sequence). The CDR3 runs to 12 residues. Trimming stripped 6 bases from V and 0 bases from J, with 9 bases between. The DNA for the CDR3 is TGCAGTGCCTCTCTGGACTCCTACGAGCAGTACTTC. This encodes CSASLDSYEQYF.

This sequence joins TRBV29-1 and TRBJ1-1, with a tentative D call TRBD1 (5 bases). Trimming stripped 4 bases from V and 4 bases from J, with 13 bases between. CDR1 SQVTM and CDR2 ANQGSEA come from the germline V gene. This CDR3 has 13 residues. CDR3: CSVGADSSTEAFF. The CDR3 region has the DNA TGCAGCGTTGGAGCAGACAGTTCCACTGAAGCTTTCTTT. Looking up the rest from reference TRBV29-1 and TRBJ1-1 gives the full variable domain: SAVISQKPSRDICQRGTSLTIQCQVDSQVTMMFWYRQQPGQSLTLIATANQGSEATYESGFVIDKFPISRPNLTFSTLTVSNMSPEDSSIYLCSVGADSSTEAFFGQGTRLTVV.

This chain connects TRBV29-1 to TRBJ2-5; D is perhaps TRBD1 (5 bases). In germline, CDR1 is SQVTM, CDR2 ANQGSEA. The germline V and J ends were trimmed by 2 bases and 4 bases, with 8 bases remaining between them. This CDR3 contains 12 residues. CDR3 coding DNA: TGCAGCGTTGAAAGACAGCTAGAGACCCAGTACTTC. Its translation: CSVERQLETQYF.

This clonotype was found a few times. CDR3 sequence: CASSRPPRWVRSYNEQFF. In DNA, the CDR3 is TGTGCCAGCAGCCGCCCCCCCCGCTGGGTAAGATCCTACAATGAGCAGTTCTTC. The chain has TRBV11-1 and TRBJ2-1, with no clear D. Germline values: CDR1 SGHAT, CDR2 FQDESV (reference sequence). The CDR3 is 18 amino acids. V was cut by 5 bases and J by 1 base, with 21 bases left in between.

To note about this clonotype: Just one base apart from a much larger clone, this may be a read error. V and J are TRBV4-1 and TRBJ1-2; no firm D call. The CDR3 is made up of 12 amino acids. From germline, CDR1 is MGHRA and CDR2 YSYEKL. V lost 5 bases and J 8 bases, leaving 12 bases between the germline ends. CDR3 DNA sequence: TGCGCCAGCAGCTACTGGCTTGGGGGCTACACCTTC. It is translated as CASSYWLGGYTF.

V and J are TRBV27 and TRBJ1-1, with 8 bases fitting TRBD1. The CDR3 extends over 12 amino acids. Trimming removed 6 bases from V and 7 bases from J; junction bases left unmatched: 4. The germline CDR1 and CDR2 sequences are MNHEY and SMNVEV (reference sequence). CDR3 region: CASRRTGSEAFF. The DNA for the CDR3 is TGTGCCAGCAGGAGGACAGGGAGTGAAGCTTTCTTT.

The chain links TRBV4-1 to TRBJ2-1, with 10 bases aligning to TRBD1. The CDR3 is made up of 16 amino acids. The J segment lost 4 bases and the V segment lost 1 base, leaving 4 bases of the junction unmatched. Germline V gene lookup returns CDR1 MGHRA and CDR2 YSYEKL. The chain's CDR3 is CASSQVRTGGYNEQFF. The CDR3 DNA is TGCGCCAGCAGCCAAGTAAGGACAGGGGGGTACAATGAGCAGTTCTTC.

The genes are TRBV21-1 and TRBJ2-1; the D segment call TRBD1 is taken from the table without a DNA check. TRBV21-1 is listed as a pseudogene. This CDR3 is built from 19 residues. Written as DNA, the CDR3 is TGTGCCGGGCCCATGATGCCGGTTTCCCCCCGGGGGCCCTACAATGAGCAGTTCTTC. Encoded protein: CAGPMMPVSPRGPYNEQFF.

This clonotype was seen a handful of times. The J gene is TRBJ2-5, the V gene TRBV7-8, with D unclear. Germline V gene lookup returns CDR1 SGHVS and CDR2 FQNEAQ. V shed 4 bases and J shed 4 bases, with 16 bases lying between them. The CDR3 is 15 amino acids. The CDR3 loop is CASSSNPLGIETQYF. In DNA form, the CDR3 reads TGTGCCAGCAGCTCGAACCCCCTGGGCATAGAGACCCAGTACTTC.

Only a few counts were recorded for this clonotype. V usage is TRBV11-2 and J usage is TRBJ2-1, with TRBD2 matching 14 bases. CDR3 length equals 15 residues. Trimming cost V 5 bases and J 8 bases; bases outside gene matches: 5. Germline V CDR1 and CDR2: SGHAT, FQNNGV. CDR3 DNA: TGTGCCAGCAGCCGACTAGCGGGGGGGCCGCATGAGCAGTTCTTC. Translated: CASSRLAGGPHEQFF.

The rearrangement links TRBV20-1 to TRBJ2-4; no clear D. The CDR3 has 15 amino acids. Trimming left V 0 bases short and J 8 bases short, with 17 bases between. Germline loops: CDR1 DFQATT, CDR2 SNEGSKA (reference sequence). The CDR3 DNA is TGCAGTGCTAGAGATCCCAAGTTGAGGTGGGACATTCAGTACTTC. Amino acid sequence: CSARDPKLRWDIQYF.

The V and J genes are TRBV7-9 and TRBJ2-7; D might be TRBD1 or TRBD2, each matching 5 bases. Germline V gene lookup returns CDR1 SEHNR and CDR2 FQNEAQ (reference sequence). Trimming cost V 8 bases and J 2 bases, with 10 bases left between them. The CDR3 has 12 residues. This CDR3 reads CASGTEAYEQYV. DNA of the CDR3: TGTGCCAGCGGGACGGAAGCCTACGAGCAGTACGTC.

The sample holds a few counts of this clonotype. The chain links TRBV7-9 to TRBJ1-2, with D possibly TRBD1 on 6 matching bases. Germline V gene sequence: CDR1 SEHNR, CDR2 FQNEAQ (reference sequence). With 4 bases removed from V and 1 base from J, the gap between germline ends came to 13 bases. CDR3 size: 15 residues. The CDR3 here is CASSSETGDNYGYTF. Here the CDR3 DNA reads TGTGCCAGCAGCTCAGAGACAGGAGATAACTATGGCTACACCTTC.

This clonotype was picked up a small number of times. This chain joins TRBV20-1 and TRBJ1-2; no definite D call. The CDR3 is made up of 15 amino acids. V was pared by 1 base and J by 3 bases, with 15 bases between. Germline-derived CDR1 and CDR2 are DFQATT and SNEGSKA (reference sequence). The CDR3 nucleotides read TGCAGTGCTAGAGTTACCCCTGGAGGTGACTATGGCTACACCTTC. Translation gives CSARVTPGGDYGYTF.

This clonotype was observed at least ten times. The V gene is TRBV4-2, the J gene TRBJ2-7; TRBD1 is a possible D gene (6 bases). This CDR3 region has 16 residues. V was cut by 0 bases and J by 3 bases, with 15 bases left in between. The germline V gene has CDR1 LGHNA and CDR2 YNFKEQ. The CDR3 DNA reads TGTGCCAGCAGCCAAGATCTAGAACAGGGTGTCTACGAGCAGTACTTC. As protein: CASSQDLEQGVYEQYF.

V is TRBV27 and J is TRBJ2-3; TRBD1 is a possible D gene (6 bases). V was trimmed by 7 bases and J by 2 bases, leaving 16 bases between them. The CDR3 spans 15 residues. Germline V gene sequence: CDR1 MNHEY, CDR2 SMNVEV (reference sequence). The CDR3: CASTPTGTITDTQYF. CDR3 bases: TGTGCCAGCACCCCGACAGGAACAATCACAGATACGCAGTATTTT.

The sample holds a few counts of this clonotype. The chain links TRBV6-5 to TRBJ2-1, with unresolved D. CDR1 and CDR2 (germline): MNHEY, SVGAGI. The CDR3 loop spans 13 amino acids. V was shortened by 0 bases and J by 14 bases, with 14 bases between the two germline ends. The CDR3 protein is CASSYSGMSFKFF. The CDR3 DNA sequence: TGTGCCAGCAGTTACTCGGGGATGAGCTTTAAGTTCTTC.

This clonotype was seen repeatedly, ten times or more. V gene TRBV7-3 combines with J gene TRBJ2-1; TRBD1 agrees at 8 bases. The CDR3 is 13 amino acids. V was pared by 5 bases and J by 8 bases, with 5 bases of the junction left unmatched. Per the germline V gene, CDR1 is SGHTA and CDR2 is FQGTGA. For the CDR3, the DNA is TGTGCCAGCAGCGTAGACAGGGGCGATGAGCAGTTCTTC. Translated, it gives CASSVDRGDEQFF.

This clonotype was seen a few times. This rearrangement joins TRBV9 to TRBJ2-3; TRBD2 is a possible D gene (6 bases). This CDR3 is 15 amino acids long. The germline V gene encodes CDR1 SGDLS and CDR2 YYNGEE. Trimming cost V 0 bases and J 4 bases, with 12 bases left between them. CDR3 nucleotides: TGTGCCAGCAGCGTAGGGGGCCGGGAGTCAGATACGCAGTATTTT. This codes for CASSVGGRESDTQYF.